One T cell receptor (beta chain) is described in this entry. This clonotype is judged medium-sized (0.01 to 0.1%). The target of this receptor is not known. No base-level quality is on record; no much larger clone is a single base apart. This entry is derived from a study. Instrument used: Illumina MiSeq. The public reads were reprocessed in TCRdb via fastp at Q25 and MiXCR, keeping in-frame beta chains. Identical CDR3 protein sequences are pooled into one entry, listed with their most common genes and DNA. Recorded for this sample are about 740 distinct CDR3 sequences; roughly 8% of them occurred a single time. More than 20% of the sample comes from the top ten. The germline V gene (reference sequence) gives CDR1 as DFQATT and CDR2 as SNEGSKA. The CDR3 holds 14 amino acids from the cysteine to the phenylalanine. The kept DNA is CDR3 alone, 42 bases in frame from the first base. Germline trimming amounts to 3 bases on V and 5 bases on J, with 7 as the count of junction bases outside the gene matches.

The sequenced sample was CD4+ T cells from synovial fluid. The receptor was derived from a human donor with rheumatoid arthritis. The chain joins TRBV20-1 to TRBJ2-1, with 7 middle bases fitting TRBD2. The DNA sequence is given as TGCAGTGCTAGTACCGGGACTAAGAACAATGAGCAGTTCTTC. Its product reads: CSASTGTKNNEQFF.